One and the same sample provided the 32 T cell receptor beta chains below, sequenced in a study of blood T cells in healthy people across ages. A J-beta primer mix and a sample-barcoded 5' primer were used in a second PCR of about 7 to 12 cycles. One entry per CDR3 protein, called by TCRdb with MiXCR from the 5' RACE reads. The repertoire has about 970,000 distinct CDR3 sequences, roughly half of them found once; the top ten carry about a fifth. Sequencing input: blood. The receptors here all came from an older woman in good health.

This chain uses TRBV6-5 with TRBJ1-1, with 9 bases identical to TRBD1. The CDR3 loop spans 14 amino acids. CDR1 is MNHEY and CDR2 is SVGAGI in the germline V gene. The V gene end was trimmed by 3 bases and the J gene end by 6 bases; junction bases not matched to a gene: 5. In DNA form, the CDR3 reads TGTGCCAGCAGTTATTGGACAGGGGTTGCTGAAGCTTTCTTT. Its protein product is CASSYWTGVAEAFF.

The chain recombines TRBV20-1 with TRBJ1-1; maybe TRBD1 (6 bases). Germline V gene sequence: CDR1 DFQATT, CDR2 SNEGSKA (reference sequence). Trimming took off 0 bases at V and 1 base at J, with 12 bases between the two ends. This CDR3 spans 15 amino acids. The CDR3: CSARDRRGANTEAFF. The CDR3 nucleotides are TGCAGTGCTAGAGATCGAAGGGGGGCGAACACTGAAGCTTTCTTT.

This clonotype was found many times. The CDR3 nucleotides are TGTGCCAGCAGCTTGGCGCCGGGACTAGCGGGACGTTCCCACGAGCAGTACTTC. Amino acid sequence: CASSLAPGLAGRSHEQYF. This rearrangement joins TRBV3-1 to TRBJ2-7, with 13 bases matching TRBD2. From germline, CDR1 is LGHDT and CDR2 YNNKEL (reference sequence). The CDR3 contains 18 residues. J was trimmed by 5 bases and V by 5 bases; bases with no gene match: 15.

This chain uses TRBV2 with TRBJ2-5; 11 nucleotides match TRBD2. This CDR3 spans 15 amino acids. Germline-derived CDR1 and CDR2 are SNHLY and FYNNEI. The ends lost 6 bases at V and 11 bases at J; junction bases unmatched: 14. DNA of the CDR3: TGTGCCAGCAGAAAACTAGCGGGAGCTGGTAATGAGCAGTACTTC. Its protein is CASRKLAGAGNEQYF.

This clonotype was found a few times. This chain links TRBV12-3 or TRBV12-4 with TRBJ2-7; 8 nucleotides match TRBD1. The J call may be in error: the DNA end matches TRBJ2-5 better. This CDR3 comprises 13 residues. CDR3 amino acids: CASSIGQGETQYF. CDR3 nucleotide sequence: TGTGCCAGCAGTATCGGACAGGGAGAGACCCAGTACTTC.

The gene calls are TRBV28 and TRBJ1-4; D is unresolved. Trimming stripped 6 bases from V and 7 bases from J, with 18 bases between. CDR1 is MDHEN, CDR2 SYDVKM, per germline. The length of the CDR3 is 15 residues. CDR3: CASRPTHINGEKLFF. CDR3 DNA: TGTGCCAGCAGGCCTACCCACATAAACGGTGAAAAACTGTTTTTT.

Here the CDR3 DNA reads TGTGCCAGCAGCTTTAACCGGGGAGGGGAGACCCAGTACTTC. Amino acids: CASSFNRGGETQYF. This sequence joins TRBV7-9 and TRBJ2-5, with 7 bases identical to TRBD2. After removal of 3 bases from V and 5 bases from J, the junction contained 6 bases not matched to a gene. The V gene's germline CDR1 is SEHNR and CDR2 FQNEAQ (reference sequence). The CDR3 is 14 residues long.

The CDR3: CAWRWLGEQYF. In nucleotides, the CDR3 is TGTGCCTGGAGGTGGCTTGGCGAGCAGTACTTC. V is TRBV30 and J is TRBJ2-7; D remains unclear. Germline loops: CDR1 GTSNPN, CDR2 SVGIG (reference sequence). This CDR3 is built from 11 residues. The ends were cut back, 3 bases at V and 6 bases at J, with 9 bases in the middle.

In its sample, this clonotype was seen a few times. The chain joins TRBV5-1 to TRBJ1-6; D perhaps matches TRBD1 (5 bases). With 1 base removed from V and 9 bases from J, the gap between germline ends came to 11 bases. Germline CDR1 is SGHRS and CDR2 is YFSETQ. The CDR3 extends over 14 amino acids. The DNA of the CDR3 is TGCGCCAGCAGCTTGTCGGATGGGACTTCACCCCTCCACTTT. It codes for CASSLSDGTSPLHF.

In nucleotides, the CDR3 is TGTGCCAGCAGCTTAACCCTAAATGAGCAGTTCTTC. It encodes CASSLTLNEQFF. J is TRBJ2-1 and V is TRBV7-3; D unresolved. Germline CDR1 SGHTA, CDR2 FQGTGA. V shed 0 bases and J shed 7 bases, with 4 bases lying between them. The CDR3 has 12 amino acids. Supplemented by reference TRBV7-3 and TRBJ2-1, the full variable domain reads GAGVSQTPSNKVTEKGKYVELRCDPISGHTALYWYRQSLGQGPEFLIYFQGTGAADDSGLPNDRFFAVRPEGSVSTLKIQRTERGDSAVYLCASSLTLNEQFFGPGTRLTVL.

This clonotype was detected a few times. The chain carries TRBV4-1 and TRBJ2-4, with 10 nucleotides matching TRBD2. Germline CDR1 and CDR2: MGHRA and YSYEKL. Unmatched junction bases numbered 12, after V lost 0 bases and J lost 1 base. The CDR3 covers 20 residues. CDR3 bases: TGCGCCAGCAGCCAAGATCCGGCTAGCGGGGGCAGGGGGGCCAAAAACATTCAGTACTTC. It specifies CASSQDPASGGRGAKNIQYF.

This clonotype has only a few counts. This rearrangement joins TRBV7-2 to TRBJ2-5, with 10 bases aligning to TRBD2. Germline values: CDR1 SGHTA, CDR2 FQGNSA. The length of the CDR3 is 15 residues. Unmatched junction bases numbered 8, after V lost 5 bases and J lost 5 bases. The CDR3 region is CASSPRTSGGETQYF. DNA for the CDR3: TGTGCCAGCAGCCCCCGGACTAGCGGAGGGGAGACCCAGTACTTC.

The chain links TRBV20-1 to TRBJ2-3; 13 bases fit TRBD2. The CDR3 is 15 residues long. Trimming at V came to 6 bases and at J to 4 bases, leaving 7 bases not matched to a gene. CDR1 and CDR2 from the germline V gene are DFQATT and SNEGSKA (reference sequence). CDR3 coding DNA: TGCAGTGCACCGAGGACTAGCGGGAGACCAGATACGCAGTATTTT. This gives the protein CSAPRTSGRPDTQYF.

As for this clonotype: Being one base from a much bigger clone, this may be a read error. The chain joins TRBV2 to TRBJ2-7; no firm D call. Germline-derived CDR1 and CDR2 are SNHLY and FYNNEI. V gave up 8 bases and J gave up 0 bases, with 5 bases separating them. This CDR3 comprises 11 residues. The CDR3: CASGNSYEQYF. In nucleotides, the CDR3 is TGTGCCAGCGGGAACTCCTACGAGCAGTACTTC. Variable domain in full (rest from reference TRBV2 and TRBJ2-7): EPEVTQTPSHQVTQMGQEVILRCVPISNHLYFYWYRQILGQKVEFLVSFYNNEISEKSEIFDDQFSVERPDGSNFTLKIRSTKLEDSAMYFCASGNSYEQYFGPGTRLTVT.

The rearrangement links TRBV6-1 to TRBJ2-3; 13 nucleotides line up with TRBD2. V was pared by 7 bases and J by 0 bases, with 4 bases of the junction left unmatched. The germline V gene encodes CDR1 MNHNS and CDR2 SASEGT. The length of the CDR3 is 16 residues. In DNA, the CDR3 is TGTGCCAGCACTCGACTAGCGGGAGGAAGCACAGATACGCAGTATTTT. Translation: CASTRLAGGSTDTQYF.

This chain links TRBV20-1 with TRBJ1-4; unclear D gene. Germline V gene lookup returns CDR1 DFQATT and CDR2 SNEGSKA (reference sequence). Deletions cut 5 bases from V and 10 bases from J, with 23 bases between. The CDR3 spans 15 residues. CDR3 sequence: CSAVPLSEVMGKLFF. The CDR3 region has the DNA TGCAGTGCTGTCCCCCTATCTGAGGTGATGGGAAAACTGTTTTTT.

This chain connects TRBV28 to TRBJ2-1; 11 bases fit TRBD1. Germline V gene data show CDR1 as MDHEN and CDR2 as SYDVKM. The CDR3 loop spans 14 amino acids. The V and J ends lost 6 bases and 8 bases, in that order; junction bases with no gene match: 6. Here the CDR3 DNA reads TGTGCCAGCAGGACGGGACAGGGGGGAGATGAGCAGTTCTTC. Translation gives CASRTGQGGDEQFF.

This clonotype was observed a handful of times. V gene TRBV4-1 combines with J gene TRBJ2-3; D ambiguous. The V end lost 0 bases, the J end lost 10 bases, and 8 bases lay between the germline ends. The CDR3 is 12 amino acids. Germline CDR1 is MGHRA and CDR2 is YSYEKL. CDR3 DNA: TGCGCCAGCAGCCAAGATGCCAGAGCGCAGTATTTT. It translates to CASSQDARAQYF.

The chain has TRBV9 and TRBJ1-2, with 9 bases aligning to TRBD1. V lost 7 bases and J lost 6; bases outside the gene matches: 4. The CDR3 has 12 residues. Germline values: CDR1 SGDLS, CDR2 YYNGEE. The CDR3 bases are TGTGCCAGCCGAGGACAGGGGCATGGCTACACCTTC. Residues: CASRGQGHGYTF.

V gene TRBV20-1 combines with J gene TRBJ2-1; D is ambiguous. CDR3 length: 16 amino acids. The V end was cut by 6 bases, the J end by 4 bases, with 22 bases between. Germline lookup yields CDR1 DFQATT and CDR2 SNEGSKA (reference sequence). The CDR3 DNA follows: TGCAGTGCCAACGACCGTGGGCGTTCTGGTTACAATGAGCAGTTCTTC. Amino acid sequence: CSANDRGRSGYNEQFF.

This clonotype was counted only a few times. V gene TRBV5-1 combines with J gene TRBJ2-7, with 7 bases lining up with TRBD2. Germline loops: CDR1 SGHRS, CDR2 YFSETQ. J gave up 1 base and V 4 bases, and 11 bases lay outside the gene matches. The CDR3 covers 16 residues. In DNA, the CDR3 is TGCGCCAGCAGCCCCATCCTCGGCGGGAGTTCCTACGAGCAGTACTTC. Translating it yields CASSPILGGSSYEQYF. Filled out from reference TRBV5-1 and TRBJ2-7, the complete variable domain reads KAGVTQTPRYLIKTRGQQVTLSCSPISGHRSVSWYQQTPGQGLQFLFEYFSETQRNKGNFPGRFSGRQFSNSRSEMNVSTLELGDSALYLCASSPILGGSSYEQYFGPGTRLTVT.

A few counts support this clonotype. The chain has TRBV4-2 and TRBJ2-7; the match to TRBD2 covers 7 bases. V lost 1 base and J lost 0; bases outside the gene matches: 3. Germline V gene sequence: CDR1 LGHNA, CDR2 YNFKEQ. The CDR3 loop spans 15 amino acids. The CDR3 protein is CASSQVVAGSYEQYF. In nucleotides, the CDR3 is TGTGCCAGCAGCCAAGTCGTAGCGGGCTCCTACGAGCAGTACTTC.

The V gene is TRBV4-1, the J gene TRBJ2-5; no definite D call. The V gene lost 1 base and the J gene lost 5 bases, with 23 bases spanning the gap. CDR1 is MGHRA, CDR2 YSYEKL, per germline. The CDR3 sequence is 18 residues long. The chain's CDR3 is CASSQGVQLSTKVETQYF. In nucleotides, the CDR3 is TGCGCCAGCAGCCAAGGGGTCCAGCTCAGTACAAAGGTTGAGACCCAGTACTTC.

This clonotype was seen only a few times. The CDR3 DNA is TGTGCCAGCAGCCAAAGATCTGGGACTAGCGGGAGCTCCTACGAGCAGTACTTC. It specifies CASSQRSGTSGSSYEQYF. The chain couples TRBV7-2 to TRBJ2-7, with 14 bases aligning to TRBD2. J gave up 0 bases and V 5 bases, and 9 bases lay outside the gene matches. The CDR3 is 18 amino acids. Germline V gene lookup returns CDR1 SGHTA and CDR2 FQGNSA.

The CDR3 region is CASGGSLTYESSSYEQYF. CDR3 DNA sequence: TGTGCCAGTGGAGGGAGTTTAACCTACGAATCGAGCTCCTACGAGCAGTACTTC. The chain links TRBV2 to TRBJ2-7, with a tentative D call TRBD2 (6 bases). Germline V lookup: CDR1 SNHLY, CDR2 FYNNEI. V gave up 9 bases and J gave up 0 bases, with 27 bases separating them. The CDR3 spans 18 residues.

The V gene is TRBV28, the J gene TRBJ2-5; TRBD2 matches 16 bases. The end of the DNA aligns better with TRBJ2-7, so the J call may be wrong. The CDR3 runs 17 residues. From germline, CDR1 is MDHEN and CDR2 SYDVKM. This CDR3 is CASKIPGLAGGRYEQYF. The CDR3, as DNA: TGTGCCAGCAAAATACCGGGACTAGCGGGAGGGCGCTACGAGCAGTACTTC.

This clonotype was observed once. This chain joins TRBV5-6 and TRBJ1-3; no definite D call. CDR1 is SGHDT, CDR2 YYEEEE, per germline. The CDR3 spans 12 residues. Trimming removed 10 bases from V and 4 bases from J, with 12 bases in between. CDR3 sequence: CAVQGVGNTIYF. DNA for the CDR3: TGTGCCGTACAAGGAGTAGGAAACACCATATATTTT. Drawing the rest from reference TRBV5-6 and TRBJ1-3, the complete variable domain is DAGVTQSPTHLIKTRGQQVTLRCSPKSGHDTVSWYQQALGQGPQFIFQYYEEEERQRGNFPDRFSGHQFPNYSSELNVNALLLGDSALYLCAVQGVGNTIYFGEGSWLTVV.

This clonotype was seen a few times. V usage is TRBV9 and J usage is TRBJ2-4; 8 bases line up with TRBD2. The DNA end is a closer match to TRBJ2-7, so the J assignment may be wrong. CDR1 and CDR2 from the germline V gene are SGDLS and YYNGEE. CDR3 size: 13 residues. The CDR3: CASSVISGNEQYF. The CDR3, as DNA: TGTGCCAGCAGCGTAATTAGCGGGAACGAGCAGTACTTC.

This chain uses TRBV25-1 with TRBJ1-5; D gene ambiguous. This CDR3 is built from 15 residues. The V end lost 6 bases, the J end lost 4 bases, and 16 bases lay between the germline ends. Germline CDR1 is MGHDK and CDR2 is SYGVNS. CDR3 sequence: CASSGVGGKNQPQHF. The CDR3 bases are TGTGCCAGCAGCGGGGTGGGCGGGAAGAATCAGCCCCAGCATTTT.

The rearrangement uses TRBV10-1 and TRBJ2-1; D is possibly TRBD2 (6 bases). The CDR3 consists of 13 residues. V was pared by 6 bases and J by 6 bases, with 12 bases between. CDR1 and CDR2 from the germline V gene are WNHNN and SYGVQD (reference sequence). DNA of the CDR3: TGCGCCAGCAGGTCGGACTACAGCAATGAGCAGTTCTTC. Translated, it gives CASRSDYSNEQFF.

Turning to this clonotype: Mismatch with germline at one junction end may stem from a read error. CDR3 sequence reads: CASSDDRGYGHTF. CDR3 DNA: TGTGCCAGCAGCGATGACAGGGGCTATGGCCACACCTTC. V and J are TRBV5-4 and TRBJ1-2; the match to TRBD1 covers 8 bases. The germline gives CDR1 SGHNT, CDR2 YYREEE (reference sequence). CDR3 length equals 13 residues.

This clonotype showed up just a few times. The rearrangement uses TRBV27 and TRBJ2-5, with 7 bases matching TRBD2. The CDR3 totals 15 residues. V gave up 2 bases and J gave up 1 base; unmatched junction bases: 4. The germline V gene has CDR1 MNHEY and CDR2 SMNVEV (reference sequence). The CDR3, as DNA: TGTGCCAGCAGTTTACGGACTAGGGGCCAAGAGACCCAGTACTTC. Encoded protein: CASSLRTRGQETQYF.